The 10 T cell receptor beta chains listed next were all sequenced from one sample in a study of Graves' ophthalmopathy and Graves' hyperthyroidism. Researchers took RNA transcripts and amplified TCR beta CDR3 regions from them. The first-round RT-PCR employed HTBI primers together with the Qiagen OneStep RT-PCR kit. A multiplex PCR was then performed as the second round. Via MiXCR, TCRdb re-called the multiplex PCR reads, giving one row per CDR3 protein. The repertoire holds roughly 480,000 distinct CDR3 sequences, with under 15% as singletons. The material sequenced was blood. Receptor source: a woman between 25 and 40 years old with Graves' ophthalmopathy.

This clonotype was recorded many times. The V gene is TRBV28, the J gene TRBJ2-7; D uncertain. The V end lost 3 bases, the J end lost 7 bases, and 19 bases lay between the germline ends. The CDR3 spans 15 residues. Germline V gives CDR1 MDHEN, CDR2 SYDVKM. The CDR3 here is CASSFSSGIPREQYF. DNA of the CDR3: TGTGCCAGCAGTTTTTCATCCGGCATCCCGCGGGAGCAGTACTTC.

This clonotype was counted at least ten times. The chain has TRBV7-2 and TRBJ2-7; 10 bases align to TRBD1. This CDR3 is 15 amino acids long. After removal of 4 bases from V and 6 bases from J, the junction contained 9 bases not matched to a gene. Germline V lookup: CDR1 SGHTA, CDR2 FQGNSA. The CDR3 nucleotides read TGTGCCAGCAGCTCAACCGGGACAGGGGTGCGCGAGCAGTACTTC. It encodes CASSSTGTGVREQYF.

This clonotype was counted many times. The J gene is TRBJ2-5, the V gene TRBV11-2, with 13 positions matching TRBD2. With 6 bases clipped from V and 4 bases from J, the junction kept 14 bases outside the gene matches. The CDR3 is made up of 18 amino acids. Germline V CDR1 and CDR2: SGHAT, FQNNGV. Here the CDR3 reads CASSFRLAGGAGGETQYF. CDR3 coding DNA: TGTGCCAGCAGTTTCCGACTAGCGGGAGGTGCCGGTGGAGAGACCCAGTACTTC. The whole variable domain, remainder taken from reference TRBV11-2 and TRBJ2-5, is EAGVAQSPRYKIIEKRQSVAFWCNPISGHATLYWYQQILGQGPKLLIQFQNNGVVDDSQLPKDRFSAERLKGVDSTLKIQPAKLEDSAVYLCASSFRLAGGAGGETQYFGPGTRLLVL.

The chain uses TRBV19 and TRBJ1-1; D remains unclear. Germline CDR1 is LNHDA and CDR2 is SQIVND (reference sequence). The CDR3 is made up of 14 amino acids. Trimming removed 1 base at V and 4 bases at J, with 10 bases between. CDR3 sequence: CASSIGARSTEAFF. In nucleotides, the CDR3 is TGTGCCAGTAGTATAGGGGCGCGTAGCACTGAAGCTTTCTTT. Full variable domain (rest looked up from reference TRBV19 and TRBJ1-1): DGGITQSPKYLFRKEGQNVTLSCEQNLNHDAMYWYRQDPGQGLRLIYYSQIVNDFQKGDIAEGYSVSREKKESFPLTVTSAQKNPTAFYLCASSIGARSTEAFFGQGTRLTVV.

Many counts were recorded for this clonotype. CDR3 protein: CASSLKVGTGYSPLHF. The CDR3 DNA is TGTGCCAGCAGTTTAAAGGTGGGGACAGGGTATTCACCCCTCCACTTT. The rearrangement joins TRBV28 to TRBJ1-6, with 9 bases lining up with TRBD1. Per germline, CDR1 MDHEN and CDR2 SYDVKM. The length of the CDR3 is 16 residues. V lost 2 bases, J lost 8 bases, and 7 bases stayed unmatched.

This clonotype was seen at least ten times. This chain connects TRBV20-1 to TRBJ2-5; D unclear. CDR1 and CDR2 (germline): DFQATT, SNEGSKA (reference sequence). The CDR3 totals 14 residues. The ends were cut back, 0 bases at V and 1 base at J, with 9 bases in the middle. Here the CDR3 reads CSARDNRPQETQYF. The CDR3 DNA is TGCAGTGCTAGAGACAATCGGCCCCAAGAGACCCAGTACTTC.

Many counts were recorded for this clonotype. The junction and the germline gene differ at one end; a read error may be behind it. The CDR3 spells CASNLAGGPSYEQYF. Written as DNA, the CDR3 is TGTGCCAGCAATTTAGCGGGGGGCCCTTCCTACGAGCAGTACTTC. The gene calls are TRBV28 and TRBJ2-7; 10 bases fit TRBD2. CDR3 size: 15 residues. The germline V gene encodes CDR1 MDHEN and CDR2 SYDVKM.

This chain connects TRBV5-4 to TRBJ2-7; D unclear. Trimming shortened V by 2 bases and J by 3 bases, and 9 bases separated the two germline ends. The CDR3 runs to 13 residues. Germline CDR1 and CDR2: SGHNT and YYREEE (reference sequence). CDR3 nucleotides: TGTGCCAGCAGCTTTAGTAAAAACTACGAGCAGTACTTC. It codes for CASSFSKNYEQYF.

V usage is TRBV28 and J usage is TRBJ1-2; a weak D match, TRBD1 (5 bases). Trimming cost V 7 bases and J 5 bases, with 17 bases left between them. CDR1 is MDHEN, CDR2 SYDVKM, per germline. The CDR3 sequence is 14 residues long. In DNA, the CDR3 is TGTGCCAGCACCGAGATGGGGGTAGGATATGGCTACACCTTC. Amino acid sequence: CASTEMGVGYGYTF.

This clonotype has at least ten counts. The CDR3: CAISESGPSSYEQYF. The CDR3 DNA reads TGTGCCATCAGTGAGTCGGGACCCAGCTCCTACGAGCAGTACTTC. The chain has TRBV10-3 and TRBJ2-7, with D perhaps TRBD1 or TRBD2 (5 bases each). Germline values: CDR1 ENHRY, CDR2 SYGVKD. The CDR3 has 15 residues. Trimming pared 0 bases from V and 0 bases from J, leaving 9 bases between.